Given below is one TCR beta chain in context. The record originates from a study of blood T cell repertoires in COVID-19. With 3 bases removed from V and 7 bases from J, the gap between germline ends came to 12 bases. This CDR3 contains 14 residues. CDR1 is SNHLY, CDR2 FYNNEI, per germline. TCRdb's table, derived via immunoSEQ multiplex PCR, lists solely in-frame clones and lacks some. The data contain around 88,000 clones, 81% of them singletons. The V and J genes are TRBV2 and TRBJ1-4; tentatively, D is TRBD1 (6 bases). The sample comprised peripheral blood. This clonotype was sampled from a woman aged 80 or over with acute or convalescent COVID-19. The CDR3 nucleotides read TGTGCCAGCAGTGATCAGGGGTTGGGTGAAAAACTGTTTTTT. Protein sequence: CASSDQGLGEKLFF.